The next 14 T cell receptor beta chains were all read from a single sample in a study of T cells after yellow fever vaccination. TCRdb re-analysed the 5' RACE reads in MiXCR, keeping a single row per CDR3 protein. The sample holds nearly 350,000 distinct CDR3 sequences, approximately 8% seen once. Sequences were derived from PBMCs, sampled about 41 days after the first yellow fever vaccination. Every receptor here comes from a man between 18 and 29 years old who received the YFV17D yellow fever vaccine.

Only a few counts were recorded for this clonotype. The chain combines TRBV6-5 with TRBJ1-2; D unresolved. Between the trimmed V and J ends, which lost 2 bases and 3 bases, there was a span of 7 bases. CDR1 and CDR2 (germline): MNHEY, SVGAGI. The CDR3 totals 13 residues. CDR3 DNA sequence: TGTGCCAGCAGTTACGAGGCTTACTATGGCTACACCTTC. As protein: CASSYEAYYGYTF.

The chain employs TRBV12-3 or TRBV12-4 and TRBJ2-7; 9 bases are a match to TRBD1. Trimming at V came to 8 bases and at J to 5 bases, leaving 7 bases not matched to a gene. There are 13 residues in the CDR3. This CDR3 reads CASGEQGADEQYF. The CDR3 coding sequence is TGTGCCAGCGGGGAACAGGGGGCGGACGAGCAGTACTTC.

This clonotype was recorded many times. The chain carries TRBV18 and TRBJ2-7; the D gene could be TRBD1 or TRBD2 (5 bases each). Germline CDR1 and CDR2: KGHSH and LQKENI. The CDR3 loop spans 15 amino acids. Trimming shortened V by 2 bases and J by 7 bases, and 18 bases separated the two germline ends. The CDR3 sequence is CASSPGTGHLGEQYF. The CDR3 coding sequence is TGTGCCAGCTCACCAGGGACGGGGCACCTTGGGGAGCAGTACTTC.

V usage is TRBV7-2 and J usage is TRBJ2-5, with TRBD1 as a possible D gene (6 bases). The V end was cut by 1 base, the J end by 0 bases, with 12 bases between. Germline V lookup: CDR1 SGHTA, CDR2 FQGNSA. There are 16 residues in the CDR3. This chain's CDR3 is CASSLVFRTDQETQYF. CDR3 bases: TGTGCCAGCAGCTTAGTTTTTAGGACAGACCAAGAGACCCAGTACTTC.

This clonotype was detected a few times. The chain uses TRBV10-3 and TRBJ1-3; D is ambiguous. This CDR3 is 14 amino acids long. Germline V gives CDR1 ENHRY, CDR2 SYGVKD. The V end lost 10 bases, the J end lost 1 base, and 14 bases lay between the germline ends. The CDR3 DNA is TGTGCCACCTTTGGAGGGTTTTCTGGAAACACCATATATTTT. As protein: CATFGGFSGNTIYF.

The chain carries TRBV9 and TRBJ1-5; 9 bases map to TRBD1. Germline V lookup: CDR1 SGDLS, CDR2 YYNGEE. J lost 6 bases, V lost 4 bases, and 11 bases had no gene match. This CDR3 contains 16 residues. CDR3 bases: TGTGCCAGCAGCCCCGGGTCCGGGACAGGGATTCAGCCCCAGCATTTT. This encodes CASSPGSGTGIQPQHF.

The genes are TRBV7-9 and TRBJ2-1; TRBD1 might be the D (6 bases). There are 15 residues in the CDR3. Germline V gene sequence: CDR1 SEHNR, CDR2 FQNEAQ (reference sequence). Trimming took off 4 bases at V and 3 bases at J, with 13 bases between the two ends. CDR3: CASSSPGHRYNEQFF. The CDR3 DNA reads as TGTGCCAGCAGCTCGCCGGGACATCGCTACAATGAGCAGTTCTTC.

The chain has TRBV12-3 or TRBV12-4 and TRBJ2-7; TRBD1 aligns across 9 bases. V lost 5 bases, J lost 4 bases, and 6 bases stayed unmatched. This CDR3 has 14 amino acids. The CDR3, as DNA: TGTGCCAGCAGTAAACAGGGGGCTCAGTACGAGCAGTACTTC. It is translated as CASSKQGAQYEQYF.

This clonotype was counted only a few times. This chain connects TRBV6-5 to TRBJ2-7; D remains ambiguous. Looked up from germline, CDR1 is MNHEY and CDR2 is SVGAGI. CDR3 size: 13 residues. V gave up 2 bases and J gave up 0 bases, with 5 bases separating them. CDR3 protein: CASSYGYSYEQYF. The CDR3, as DNA: TGTGCCAGCAGTTACGGGTACTCCTACGAGCAGTACTTC.

This clonotype showed up just a few times. CDR3 DNA sequence: TGTGCCAGCAGCCCACGGTGGGGGGGAGGACGAAATACGCAGTATTTT. Translating gives CASSPRWGGGRNTQYF. The chain has TRBV7-2 and TRBJ2-3; 7 positions match TRBD2. The CDR3 consists of 16 residues. V lost 5 bases and J lost 7; bases outside the gene matches: 15. The germline V gene has CDR1 SGHTA and CDR2 FQGNSA.

The chain couples TRBV5-5 to TRBJ1-2; the D is unclear. Germline V gives CDR1 SGHKS, CDR2 YYEKEE (reference sequence). V gave up 0 bases and J gave up 6 bases, with 6 bases separating them. This CDR3 region has 12 residues. The chain's CDR3 is CASSLERHGYTF. CDR3 sequence (DNA): TGTGCCAGCAGCTTGGAACGCCATGGCTACACCTTC.

This clonotype was detected a few times. This sequence joins TRBV6-2 or TRBV6-3 and TRBJ2-5; a possible D gene is TRBD2 (5 bases). V dropped 4 bases and J dropped 3 bases, with 12 bases sitting between them. The CDR3 has 14 amino acids. CDR1 and CDR2 from the germline V gene are MNHEY and SVGEGT. The CDR3 is CASSSLSGEETQYF. CDR3 sequence (DNA): TGTGCCAGCAGTTCCCTCTCCGGGGAAGAGACCCAGTACTTC.

Only a few counts were recorded for this clonotype. The CDR3 DNA follows: TGCGCCAGCAGCTTGGGCCATGGGGACACTGAAGCTTTCTTT. Translated: CASSLGHGDTEAFF. The V gene is TRBV5-1, the J gene TRBJ1-1; no definite D call. The CDR3 spans 14 residues. The germline V gene has CDR1 SGHRS and CDR2 YFSETQ. The V end was cut by 0 bases, the J end by 3 bases, with 9 bases between.

This clonotype was detected only a few times. V is TRBV30 and J is TRBJ2-5, with D perhaps TRBD1 (5 bases). This CDR3 is built from 13 residues. V shed 0 bases and J shed 5 bases, with 10 bases lying between them. CDR1 and CDR2 from the germline V gene are GTSNPN and SVGIG (reference sequence). As DNA, the CDR3 is TGTGCCTGGAGTGTTTCAGGGTGGGAGACCCAGTACTTC. It specifies CAWSVSGWETQYF. The full variable domain, with the rest looked up from reference TRBV30 and TRBJ2-5, is SQTIHQWPATLVQPVGSPLSLECTVEGTSNPNLYWYRQAAGRGLQLLFYSVGIGQISSEVPQNLSASRPQDRQFILSSKKLLLSDSGFYLCAWSVSGWETQYFGPGTRLLVL.